This TCR beta chain was recovered during a study of T cell changes during pregnancy in multiple sclerosis. Repertoires were generated with immunoSEQ multiplex PCR, while TCRdb's copy carries only in-frame clones and drops some. The data contain about 23,000 clones, around 85% of them singletons. The sequencing here drew on CD8+ T cells from peripheral blood mononuclear cells, taken before pregnancy. This TCR was sampled from a female donor with multiple sclerosis, enrolled in a pregnancy study.

The CDR3 nucleotides are TGCGCCAGCAGCTTGATACAGCCCAATGAGCAGTTCTTC. Residues: CASSLIQPNEQFF. The chain has TRBV5-1 and TRBJ2-1; D is undetermined. The length of the CDR3 is 13 residues. The germline V gene encodes CDR1 SGHRS and CDR2 YFSETQ. The V end was cut by 1 base, the J end by 6 bases, with 8 bases between. The variable domain in full, with the rest retrieved from reference TRBV5-1 and TRBJ2-1, is KAGVTQTPRYLIKTRGQQVTLSCSPISGHRSVSWYQQTPGQGLQFLFEYFSETQRNKGNFPGRFSGRQFSNSRSEMNVSTLELGDSALYLCASSLIQPNEQFFGPGTRLTVL.